This T cell receptor (beta chain) was recovered during a study of cytomegalovirus exposure and HLA in healthy donors. Broader study findings: Approximately 17,000 TCR beta sequences were associated with HLA alleles at 0.05 false discovery rate in a later analysis. A later analysis by the authors found several of the most significant clusters apparently linked to common viral pathogens.

Vbeta (60) and Jbeta (13) primers were used in the PCR. Some clones are missing from TCRdb's copy, which holds only in-frame ones; the method was immunoSEQ multiplex PCR. The table lists around 160,000 clones, 65% to 85% of them singletons. Trimming shortened V by 1 base and J by 0 bases, and 6 bases separated the two germline ends. In germline, CDR1 is KGHSH, CDR2 LQKENI. The CDR3 runs 14 residues. Though probably carrying unrecorded immune exposures, donors were nominally healthy at sampling. This clone was observed a single time. Its specificity is unknown. Sequencing was performed on PBMCs. The chain employs TRBV18 and TRBJ1-1; no reliable D call. This receptor was obtained from a woman aged 40 to 55 in good health and CMV-seropositive. CDR3 sequence (DNA): TGTGCCAGCTCACCACGAGAACTGAACACTGAAGCTTTCTTT. Residues: CASSPRELNTEAFF.